This T cell receptor beta chain was sequenced for a study of OX40 agonist ivuxolimab in advanced cancers. Background on the study: Cohort: roughly 79% men, mean age 60, aged roughly 23 to 90.

The length of the CDR3 is 10 residues. CDR1 and CDR2 from the germline V gene are LGHNT and FRNRAP. V lost 7 bases and J 11 bases, leaving 11 bases between the germline ends. Produced via immunoSEQ multiplex PCR; TCRdb's table is partial and in-frame only. The sample lists about 100,000 clones; under 90% were seen once. The sample in question was CD4+ or CD8+ T cells sorted from blood, obtained in a trial of the OX40 agonist ivuxolimab. V usage is TRBV12-5 and J usage is TRBJ2-5; either TRBD1 or TRBD2 may fit D (5 bases each). This TCR derives from an adult with an advanced solid tumor such as melanoma, head and neck, liver or kidney cancer. CDR3 amino acids: CASAAREQYF. In DNA form, the CDR3 reads TGTGCTAGTGCCGCCAGGGAGCAGTACTTC.